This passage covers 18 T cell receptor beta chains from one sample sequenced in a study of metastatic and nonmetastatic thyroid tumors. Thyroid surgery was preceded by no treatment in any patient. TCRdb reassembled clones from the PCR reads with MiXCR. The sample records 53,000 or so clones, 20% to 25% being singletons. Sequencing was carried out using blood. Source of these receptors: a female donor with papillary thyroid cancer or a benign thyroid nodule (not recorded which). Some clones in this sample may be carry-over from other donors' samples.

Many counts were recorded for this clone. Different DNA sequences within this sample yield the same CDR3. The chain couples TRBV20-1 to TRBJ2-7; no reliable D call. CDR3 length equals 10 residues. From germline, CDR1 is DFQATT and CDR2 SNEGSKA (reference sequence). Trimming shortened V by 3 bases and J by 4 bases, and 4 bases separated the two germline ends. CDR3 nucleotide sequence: TGCAGTGCTAGGGATTACGAGCAGTACTTC. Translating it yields CSARDYEQYF.

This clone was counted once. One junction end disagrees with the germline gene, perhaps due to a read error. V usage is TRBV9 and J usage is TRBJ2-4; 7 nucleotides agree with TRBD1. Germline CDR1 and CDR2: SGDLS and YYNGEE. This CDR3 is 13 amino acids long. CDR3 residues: CTSSTLSTGRVYF. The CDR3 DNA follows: TGTACCAGCAGCACCTTATCGACAGGGAGAGTTTACTTC.

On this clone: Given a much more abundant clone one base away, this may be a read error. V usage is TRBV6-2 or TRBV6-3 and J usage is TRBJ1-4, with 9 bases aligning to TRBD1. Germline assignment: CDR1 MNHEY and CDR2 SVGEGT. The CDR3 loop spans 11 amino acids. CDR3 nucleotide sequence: TGTGCAGGGGGACAGGGAGAAAAACTGTTTTTT. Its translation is CAGGQGEKLFF.

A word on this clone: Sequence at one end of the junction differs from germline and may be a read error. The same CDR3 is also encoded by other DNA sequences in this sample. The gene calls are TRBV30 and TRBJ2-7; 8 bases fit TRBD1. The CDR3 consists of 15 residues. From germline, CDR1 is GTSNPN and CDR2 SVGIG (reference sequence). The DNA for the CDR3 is TGCGCCTGGACTCGTTCGGGACAGGAACCTTACGAGCAGTACTTC. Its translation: CAWTRSGQEPYEQYF.

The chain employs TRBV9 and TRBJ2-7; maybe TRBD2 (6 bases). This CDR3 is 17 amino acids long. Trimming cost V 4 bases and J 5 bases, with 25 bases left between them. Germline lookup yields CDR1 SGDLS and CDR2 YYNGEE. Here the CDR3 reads CASSPLGAGRLAHEQYF. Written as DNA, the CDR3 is TGTGCCAGCAGCCCCCTCGGGGCGGGGAGGTTGGCCCACGAGCAGTACTTC.

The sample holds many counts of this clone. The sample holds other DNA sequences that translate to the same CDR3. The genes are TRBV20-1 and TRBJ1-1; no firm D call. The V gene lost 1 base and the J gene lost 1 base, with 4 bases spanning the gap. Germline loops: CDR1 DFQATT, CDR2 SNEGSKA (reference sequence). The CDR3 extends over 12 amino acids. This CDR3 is CSARGGNTEAFF. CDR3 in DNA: TGCAGTGCTAGAGGGGGGAACACTGAAGCTTTCTTT.

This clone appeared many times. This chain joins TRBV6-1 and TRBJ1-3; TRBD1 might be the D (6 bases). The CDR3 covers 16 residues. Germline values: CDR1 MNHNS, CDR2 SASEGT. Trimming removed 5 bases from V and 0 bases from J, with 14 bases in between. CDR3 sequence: CASSRMQGSSGNTIYF. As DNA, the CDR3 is TGTGCCAGCAGTCGAATGCAGGGGAGCTCTGGAAACACCATATATTTT.

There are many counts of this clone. The CDR3 protein is CASKATGPYEQYF. The CDR3 DNA reads as TGTGCCAGCAAGGCAACAGGACCCTACGAGCAGTACTTC. The chain combines TRBV28 with TRBJ2-7, with D possibly matching TRBD1 (5 bases). Trimming pared 7 bases from V and 2 bases from J, leaving 12 bases between. Germline CDR1 MDHEN, CDR2 SYDVKM. The CDR3 runs to 13 residues.

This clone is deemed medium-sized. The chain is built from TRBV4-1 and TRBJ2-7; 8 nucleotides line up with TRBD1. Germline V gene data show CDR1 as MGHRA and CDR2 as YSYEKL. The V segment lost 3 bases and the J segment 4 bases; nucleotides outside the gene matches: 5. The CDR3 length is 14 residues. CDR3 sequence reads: CASSQRTGRYEQYF. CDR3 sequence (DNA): TGCGCCAGCAGCCAGCGGACAGGGAGATACGAGCAGTACTTC.

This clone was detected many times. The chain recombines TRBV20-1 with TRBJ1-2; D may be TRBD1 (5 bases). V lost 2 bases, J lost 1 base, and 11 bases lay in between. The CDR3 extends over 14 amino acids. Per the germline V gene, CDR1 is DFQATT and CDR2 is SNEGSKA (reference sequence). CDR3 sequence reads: CSARTGNRNYGYTF. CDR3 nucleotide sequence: TGCAGTGCTAGAACAGGCAACCGTAACTATGGCTACACCTTC.

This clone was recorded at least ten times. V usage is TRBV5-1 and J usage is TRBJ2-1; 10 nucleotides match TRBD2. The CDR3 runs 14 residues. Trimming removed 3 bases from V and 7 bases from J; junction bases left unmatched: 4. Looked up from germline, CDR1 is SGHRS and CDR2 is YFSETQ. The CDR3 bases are TGCGCCAGCAGCTCAGCGGGAGGGCCAAATGAGCAGTTCTTC. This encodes CASSSAGGPNEQFF.

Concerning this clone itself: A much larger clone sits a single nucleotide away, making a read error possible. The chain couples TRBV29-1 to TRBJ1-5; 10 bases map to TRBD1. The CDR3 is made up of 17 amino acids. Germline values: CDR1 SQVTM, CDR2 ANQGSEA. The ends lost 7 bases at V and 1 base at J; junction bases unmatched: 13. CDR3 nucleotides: TGCAGCGCGAGGGGGACAGGGGCGTGTTGGAGCAATCAGCCCCAGCATTTT. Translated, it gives CSARGTGACWSNQPQHF.

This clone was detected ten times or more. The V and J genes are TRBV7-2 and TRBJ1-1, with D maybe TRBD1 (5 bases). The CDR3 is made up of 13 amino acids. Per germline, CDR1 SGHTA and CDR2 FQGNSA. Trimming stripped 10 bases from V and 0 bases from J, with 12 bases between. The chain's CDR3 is CATARVMNTEAFF. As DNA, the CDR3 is TGTGCCACTGCCAGGGTTATGAACACTGAAGCTTTCTTT.

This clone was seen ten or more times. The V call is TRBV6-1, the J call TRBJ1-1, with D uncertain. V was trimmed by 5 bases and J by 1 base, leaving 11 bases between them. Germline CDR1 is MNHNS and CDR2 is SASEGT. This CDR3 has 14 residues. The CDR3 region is CASSPLTANTEAFF. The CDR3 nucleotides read TGTGCCAGCAGTCCTCTCACAGCGAACACTGAAGCTTTCTTT.

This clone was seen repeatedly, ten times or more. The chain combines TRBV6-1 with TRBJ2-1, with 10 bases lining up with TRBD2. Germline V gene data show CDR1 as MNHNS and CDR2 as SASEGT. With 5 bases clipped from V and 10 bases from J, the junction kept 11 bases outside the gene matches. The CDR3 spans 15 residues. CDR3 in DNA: TGTGCCAGCAGTTCCCCCCAGCGGGAGGGCCGAGAGCAGTTCTTC. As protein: CASSSPQREGREQFF.

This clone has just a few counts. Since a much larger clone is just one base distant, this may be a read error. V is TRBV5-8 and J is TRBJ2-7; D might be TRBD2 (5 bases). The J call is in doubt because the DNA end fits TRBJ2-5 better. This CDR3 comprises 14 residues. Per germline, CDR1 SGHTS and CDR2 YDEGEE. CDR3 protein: CSSSSSPGSETQYF. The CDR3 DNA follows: TGTTCCAGCAGCAGCTCCCCGGGGTCCGAGACCCAGTACTTC.

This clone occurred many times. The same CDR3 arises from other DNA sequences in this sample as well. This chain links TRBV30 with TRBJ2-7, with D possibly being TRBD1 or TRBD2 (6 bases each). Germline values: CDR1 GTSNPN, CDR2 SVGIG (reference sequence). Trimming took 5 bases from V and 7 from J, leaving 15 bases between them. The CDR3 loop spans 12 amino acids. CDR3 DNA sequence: TGTGCCTGGGCGACCCGGAGGGGGGAGCAGTACTTC. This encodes CAWATRRGEQYF.

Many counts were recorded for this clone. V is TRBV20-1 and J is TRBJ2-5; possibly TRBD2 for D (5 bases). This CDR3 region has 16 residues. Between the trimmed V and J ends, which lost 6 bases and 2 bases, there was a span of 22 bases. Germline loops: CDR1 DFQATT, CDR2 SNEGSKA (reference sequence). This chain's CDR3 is CSAPRWSGNLQETQYF. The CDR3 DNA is TGCAGTGCCCCTCGATGGTCCGGGAACCTTCAAGAGACCCAGTACTTC.